Detailed here is one T cell receptor beta chain. This receptor's antigen is unknown. Per-base quality was not reported, and no clone a single base away is much larger than it. Other DNA sequences of this sample code for an identical CDR3. The data belong to a study of cytomegalovirus exposure and HLA in healthy donors (dated by TCRdb to the late 2010s). Regarding the research as a whole: An earlier analysis of 550 to 700 of the donors reported approximately 300 Gb of sequence data and more than 90 million unique TCR beta sequences from some 180 million T cells. An early release that covered around 590 HLA-typed donors contained 300 to 350 gigabases of sequencing data and around 80 million unique TCR sequences. Among the roughly 400 genotyped donors, approximately 81% belonged to the genetic ancestry cluster associated with self-reported Caucasian donors. The study aimed to test whether signatures of past pathogen exposure could be identified by cataloging public T cell receptors. Using immunosequencing, the study profiled T cell repertoires from 500 to 800 subjects and related those repertoires to cytomegalovirus serostatus. Besides the first cohort of 550 to 750 subjects, a separate validation cohort made up of roughly 120 different subjects was used. The study combined high-throughput TCR immunosequencing, statistical association of individual TCRs with disease status, and machine learning to predict cytomegalovirus infection status. In a later analysis, previously published TCR beta repertoires from 666 donors were re-analyzed and high-resolution HLA genotyping was added so that TCR occurrence patterns could be studied. The later analysis used no new phenotypic data to find candidate immune exposures, relying instead on TCR beta sequences and their occurrence across donors. An earlier analysis of fewer than 700 of the donors applied high-throughput TCR beta sequencing to assess whether each TCR beta V gene segment acted as functional or pseudogenic. Donor age, sex, ethnicity and CMV serostatus were compiled alongside the repertoire data. A later genetic analysis took genome-wide SNP genotypes for about 55% of the roughly 700 donors and used that subset as a discovery cohort. Every discovery cohort repertoire had been produced on one sequencing platform. Class I and class II HLA loci were covered by the typing at four-digit resolution. The number of typed donors differed by locus: about 620-640 for A, B, C, DRB1 and DQB1; roughly 510 for DQA1; approximately 600 for DPA1; and about 470 for DPB1. Because of strong linkage in the cohort, roughly 5 DR-DQ haplotypes were treated as single units for association and clustering. On average, approximately 250,000 unique TCR beta nucleotide sequences were sequenced per donor among a few hundred genotyped donors of the cohort, with roughly 18% of those sequences being non-productive. What the study reported, not specific to this receptor: A later analysis associated 16,951 TCR beta sequences with specific HLA alleles at a false discovery rate of 0.05. Fewer than 20 rarely observed V segments, including chromosome 9 orphons, were excluded from the earlier analysis of about 500 of the donors because counts were too low. The authors suggested that the approach could potentially be extended to other disease states and immunological phenotypes. In vitro tests confirmed that three of the cytomegalovirus-associated TCR beta chains recognize cytomegalovirus antigens. When HLA alleles, especially DR and DQ, strongly co-occurred, attributing TCR associations to individual alleles was difficult. Roughly uniform sequencing depth across donors was assumed in presence/absence analyses, although this assumption may not hold. Because some donors lacked HLA typing at each locus, the association tests relied only on the typed subset. According to a later analysis, parvovirus B19, influenza, CMV and Epstein-Barr virus appeared linked to several top co-occurrence clusters. A later genetic analysis reported fewer N-insertions in productive TCRs among donors in an Asian-associated ancestry cluster than the roughly 690-donor mean. Only TCR beta chains were sequenced in this cohort, and the absence of alpha or paired-chain data limited detectable features. While some public TCRs were present in many individuals, most TCR sequences turned up only very rarely across donors. Linkage disequilibrium might explain the correlated functional status among segregating V segments, but an unknown experimental factor could not be ruled out. A cluster of highly shared sequence variants was judged likely to be a technical artifact of the sequencing pipeline. Because the 87-base-pair reads could not distinguish some IMGT-functional V segments, including TRBV6-2 and TRBV6-3, those segments were excluded. In a later analysis, the rate of TCR association differed among HLA loci, with DRB1 alleles having the most associated TCRs and HLA-C alleles having the fewest. A further reported finding was that TCR beta sequences accurately predicted the HLA-A and HLA-B alleles for most subjects in the first cohort. For the cohort, immune exposure information was limited to CMV serostatus. In an earlier analysis of 500 to 650 of the donors, most TCR beta V segments appeared in productive rearrangements about 87% or about 30% of the time, broadly matching IMGT annotations. In both the original and validation cohorts, the classifier was reported to diagnose cytomegalovirus status with high specificity and sensitivity. According to a later analysis, most CMV-associated TCR beta chains appeared to be HLA-restricted, and the HLA associations seemed to be driven largely by CMV exposure. In a later analysis, HLA-associated TCR beta chains were found to be more clonally expanded and to have lower generation probabilities than equally common non-associated chains. The study listed 150 to 200 TCR beta chains as associated with cytomegalovirus. A later genetic analysis associated a missense DCLRE1C variant with V-gene and J-gene trimming of TCR beta chains, and an independent cohort replicated the association.

Libraries were made using the immunoSEQ multiplex PCR assay. A mixture of 60 forward primers for TCR Vbeta segments and 13 reverse primers for TCR Jbeta segments was used in the multiplex PCR. Amplification of the CDR3 region of rearranged TCR beta genes was performed with a multiplex PCR assay on genomic DNA. The amplified TCR beta libraries were sequenced on the Illumina HiSeq System as 87-base-pair reads. The published analysis was carried out like this. In a later analysis, tens of millions of unique TCR beta chains were counted across the roughly 670 repertoires, and roughly 11 million of these chains were shared by at least two donors. Raw reads were error-corrected and collapsed into unique sequences with a nearest-neighbor algorithm that merged closely related sequences to remove PCR and sequencing errors. CDR3 sequences were aligned to IMGT reference sequences to assign V, D and J gene segments. For a sequence to be retained, a match of at least six nucleotides was required to both a V gene segment and a J gene segment. Rearrangements were called productive when the CDR3 lacked stop codons and stayed in frame with V and J; all others were non-productive. CDR3 was defined by IMGT convention, running from the second conserved V-encoded cysteine to the conserved J-encoded phenylalanine. The earlier analysis of roughly 590 of the donors excluded any sequence lacking an unambiguous match to a single V gene segment. An earlier analysis of over 450 of the donors classified V segments as functional when productive rearrangements were above 56.7% and as segregating when the standard deviation between donors was above 5%. To diagnose cytomegalovirus status from the catalog of TCR beta chain sequences, a statistical classification framework was built. A later analysis assigned V and J genes by comparing TCR nucleotide sequences with IMGT/GENE-DB human TR gene sequences. Using the TCRdist pipeline, a later analysis assigned CDR3 sequences along with most-parsimonious VDJ recombination scenarios. In a later analysis, every TCR beta chain was defined by the combination of its CDR3 amino acid sequence and its V-gene family, and reads without a unique V-gene family were dropped. In a later analysis, 500 to 650 highly shared, low-generation-probability nucleotide sequences were removed to address suspected cross-contamination and a sequencing artifact. In a later analysis, a clonal expansion index for each public chain was calculated from normalized within-repertoire ranks of inferred template counts. Generation probabilities in a later analysis came from a VDJ recombination model fitted to out-of-frame rearrangements, and those results were checked against IGoR. In a later analysis, TCR-TCR, TCR-HLA and TCR-CMV co-occurrence was scored with hypergeometric tests, and a repertoire-size bias correction was applied to TCR pairs. False discovery rates were estimated in a later analysis by permuting HLA or CMV assignments 20 times. In a later analysis, co-occurring TCRs were grouped with DBSCAN, and TCRdist sequence similarity was added when clustering was performed within HLA-allele-positive subsets. Repertoires with fewer than 30,000 or more than 120,000 public chains were left out of co-occurrence clustering, as were a handful of repertoires with anomalous nucleotide sharing. TCRdb took this table from immuneACCESS and kept in-frame rearrangements with V and J called. Such tables lack part of the clones; where checked against another copy, unresolved V genes explain under half of the gap, and the rest is unexplained. V and J calls plus clone size are reproduced from that table; the DNA served to infer D and trimming. The sample records over 150,000 clones, 84% of which are singletons. The ten biggest clones cover around 4.9% of the sample.

In total, roughly 670 healthy bone marrow donors made up the cohort. At the time of sampling, every cohort member was nominally healthy, though immune exposures that went unrecorded were likely present. The donor was CMV seropositive and was included in the group of almost 300 seropositive cohort members. Each donor provided a peripheral blood sample, and peripheral blood mononuclear cells were used for TCR beta sequencing. The Qiagen DNeasy Blood Extraction Kit was used to extract genomic DNA from the blood cell samples. The CDR3 contains 13 residues, cysteine and phenylalanine counted. Of all the DNA, just the CDR3 is kept, 39 bases in frame from base 1. V loses 4 bases of germline sequence and J loses 7 bases, and the interval between the two ends is 12 bases. As encoded in the germline V gene (reference sequence), CDR1 is SGHNT while CDR2 is YYREEE.

The chain is assembled from TRBV5-4 and TRBJ1-5, with the D gene uncertain. The material sequenced was PBMCs. This sequence originates from a girl under 18 in good health and CMV-seropositive. The CDR3 region has the sequence CASSAGRGQPQHF. The DNA sequence is given as TGTGCCAGCAGCGCCGGACGCGGGCAGCCCCAGCATTTT.